This T cell receptor beta chain was observed in a study of CD4 T cells in relation to SARS-CoV-2 and coronaviruses. As for this clone: Its antigen is unidentified.

CDR1 and CDR2 (germline): LGHDT, YNNKEL (reference sequence). Trimming took 3 bases from V and 2 from J, leaving 13 bases between them. The CDR3 extends over 15 amino acids. Study-level results: Crossreactivity was assessed only for spike protein, not other viral proteins.

Data came from immunoSEQ multiplex PCR; TCRdb stores just in-frame clones and leaves some out. This table has roughly 11,000 clones, 87% appearing once. The chain is built from TRBV3-1 (or the pseudogene TRBV3-2) and TRBJ2-5; D remains unclear. This TCR derives from an adult with COVID-19. Input material: naive CD4+ T cells from PBMCs. Subset of the sample: naive CD4+ T cells isolated by negative enrichment. As DNA, the CDR3 is TGTGCCAGCAGCCATTTAAGACGCTATCAAGAGACCCAGTACTTC. Its translation is CASSHLRRYQETQYF.